These T cell receptor beta chains were read from a single sample in a study of blood T cell repertoires in COVID-19. Libraries were prepared by immunoSEQ multiplex PCR; TCRdb keeps only in-frame clonotypes and omits some of them. The data contain about 260,000 clones, 86% of them singletons. Sequencing used peripheral blood. The receptors stem from a middle-aged man with active or convalescent COVID-19. CDR3s include the opening cysteine and the closing phenylalanine or tryptophan. The order of the fields is J gene, V gene, clone size, CDR3 protein. Clone size is stated in some rows and not others, as once, few, many or a class when expanded.

j_call: TRBJ1-4; v_call: TRBV5-8; clone_size: -; cdr3_aa: CASSLAGGYEKLFF
j_call: TRBJ1-2; v_call: TRBV9; clone_size: -; cdr3_aa: CASSVAMGQGYGYTF
j_call: TRBJ2-3; v_call: TRBV2; clone_size: -; cdr3_aa: CASSSAPQYF
j_call: TRBJ1-1; v_call: TRBV5-1; clone_size: -; cdr3_aa: CASTAGMNTEAFF
j_call: TRBJ1-2; v_call: TRBV29-1; clone_size: -; cdr3_aa: CSVERKGVNYGYTF
j_call: TRBJ2-1; v_call: TRBV6-5; clone_size: -; cdr3_aa: CASSRIDRAHNEQFF
j_call: TRBJ2-3; v_call: TRBV25-1; clone_size: -; cdr3_aa: CASSPGGDRSEDTQYF
j_call: TRBJ1-5; v_call: TRBV5-4; clone_size: once; cdr3_aa: CASRLRAERPGPQHF
j_call: TRBJ1-2; v_call: TRBV28; clone_size: once; cdr3_aa: CASSQYRGRSYGYTF
j_call: TRBJ2-1; v_call: TRBV6-5; clone_size: -; cdr3_aa: CASRTSGSAEQFF
j_call: TRBJ1-1; v_call: TRBV29-1; clone_size: -; cdr3_aa: CSVDGKGGNTEAFF
j_call: TRBJ1-2; v_call: TRBV5-8; clone_size: -; cdr3_aa: CASSLDRVYGYTF
j_call: TRBJ2-7; v_call: TRBV5-5; clone_size: -; cdr3_aa: CASSFPEGSYEQYF
j_call: TRBJ2-2; v_call: TRBV28; clone_size: -; cdr3_aa: CASSFEAGYTGELFF
j_call: TRBJ2-1; v_call: TRBV10-3; clone_size: -; cdr3_aa: CAISESRGAINEQFF
j_call: TRBJ1-3; v_call: TRBV5-4; clone_size: -; cdr3_aa: CASSLAGQGANTIYF
j_call: TRBJ2-7; v_call: TRBV6-2/TRBV6-3; clone_size: once; cdr3_aa: CASSSFYEQYF
j_call: TRBJ2-7; v_call: TRBV6-6; clone_size: -; cdr3_aa: CASSRQPSSGSTIYEQYF
j_call: TRBJ1-4; v_call: TRBV7-9; clone_size: -; cdr3_aa: CASSSGNEKLFF
j_call: TRBJ2-7; v_call: TRBV7-6; clone_size: -; cdr3_aa: CASSPTWTGEQYF
j_call: TRBJ2-7; v_call: TRBV27; clone_size: -; cdr3_aa: CASSRLRAYEQYF
j_call: TRBJ2-7; v_call: TRBV3-1/TRBV3-2; clone_size: -; cdr3_aa: CASSQGQLPSYEQYF
j_call: TRBJ2-1; v_call: TRBV5-1; clone_size: -; cdr3_aa: CASSPRGGGDEQFF
j_call: TRBJ1-2; v_call: TRBV19; clone_size: -; cdr3_aa: CAGAITGGGNYGYTF
j_call: TRBJ1-1; v_call: TRBV6-6; clone_size: -; cdr3_aa: CASSYGLNEAFF